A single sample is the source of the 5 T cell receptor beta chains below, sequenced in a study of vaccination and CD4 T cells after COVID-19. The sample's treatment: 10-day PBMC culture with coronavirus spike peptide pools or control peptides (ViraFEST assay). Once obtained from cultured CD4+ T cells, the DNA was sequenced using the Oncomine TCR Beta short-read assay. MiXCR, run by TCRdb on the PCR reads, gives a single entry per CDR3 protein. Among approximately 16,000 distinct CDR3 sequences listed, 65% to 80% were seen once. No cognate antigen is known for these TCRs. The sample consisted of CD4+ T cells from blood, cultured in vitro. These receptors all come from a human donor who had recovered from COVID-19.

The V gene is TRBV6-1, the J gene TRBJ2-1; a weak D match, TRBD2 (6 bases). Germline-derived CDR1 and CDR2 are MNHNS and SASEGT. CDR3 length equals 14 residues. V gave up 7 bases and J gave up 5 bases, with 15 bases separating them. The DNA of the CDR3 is TGTGCCAGCACCCCTGTTGGCGGGAACAATGAGCAGTTCTTC. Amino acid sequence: CASTPVGGNNEQFF.

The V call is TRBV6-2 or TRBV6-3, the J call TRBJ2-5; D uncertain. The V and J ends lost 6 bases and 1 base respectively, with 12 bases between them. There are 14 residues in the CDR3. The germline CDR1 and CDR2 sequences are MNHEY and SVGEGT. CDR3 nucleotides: TGTGCCAGCAGCCAAGCACAGCTCCAAGAGACCCAGTACTTC. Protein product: CASSQAQLQETQYF.

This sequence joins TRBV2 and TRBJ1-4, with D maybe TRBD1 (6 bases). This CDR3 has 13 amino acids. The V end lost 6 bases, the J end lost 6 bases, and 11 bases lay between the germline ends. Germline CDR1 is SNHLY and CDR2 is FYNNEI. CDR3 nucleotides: TGTGCCAGCAGCCTGAACAGGGATGAAAAACTGTTTTTT. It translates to CASSLNRDEKLFF.

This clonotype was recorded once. CDR3 coding DNA: TGCGCCAGCAGCTTGGGACAGTCGGGCTATGGCTACACCTTC. Translated, it gives CASSLGQSGYGYTF. The rearrangement links TRBV5-1 to TRBJ1-2; tentative D call: TRBD1 (5 bases). The CDR3 sequence is 14 residues long. V was shortened by 0 bases and J by 4 bases, with 10 bases between the two germline ends. Germline V gives CDR1 SGHRS, CDR2 YFSETQ.

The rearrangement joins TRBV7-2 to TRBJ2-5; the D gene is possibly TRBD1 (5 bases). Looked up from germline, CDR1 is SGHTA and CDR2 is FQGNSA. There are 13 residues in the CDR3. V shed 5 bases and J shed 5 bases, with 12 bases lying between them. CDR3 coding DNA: TGTGCCAGCAGCCAGGGTGGGCGGGAGACCCAGTACTTC. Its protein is CASSQGGRETQYF.